This T cell receptor beta chain was obtained from a study of regulatory T cells in long-lasting Graves disease. RNA from PBMCs was the source of the TCR library. The source of the patients was an endocrinology department in Xi'an, China. Via MiXCR, TCRdb re-called the reads, giving one row per CDR3 protein. The table lists roughly 500 distinct CDR3 sequences, roughly 81% of them singletons, with about 9% in the top ten. After removal of 3 bases from V and 8 bases from J, the junction contained 11 bases not matched to a gene. The CDR3 extends over 15 amino acids. The chain combines TRBV12-3 or TRBV12-4 with TRBJ1-1, with 8 bases identical to TRBD1. Source: peripheral blood mononuclear cells (PBMCs), taken with antithyroid drug treatment, in newly diagnosed or persistent Graves disease (not recorded which). This TCR was sampled from a woman aged 30 to 39 with Graves disease. The CDR3 spells CASSLSAGGGPEAFF. The DNA of the CDR3 is TGTGCCAGCAGTTTGTCCGCAGGGGGCGGCCCCGAAGCTTTCTTT.